A single sample is the source of the 32 T cell receptor beta chains below, sequenced in a study of cytomegalovirus exposure and HLA in healthy donors. The PCR employed 60 Vbeta primers together with 13 Jbeta primers. Sequencing was performed with immunoSEQ multiplex PCR; in TCRdb, only in-frame clones are kept and a portion is missing. The repertoire consists of about 130,000 clones, with about two thirds occurring once and the leading ten covering around 4%. Sequencing used PBMCs. The receptors here all came from a man aged 30-40 years in good health and CMV-seronegative.

The chain is built from TRBV7-3 and TRBJ1-1, with a possible D match to TRBD1 (5 bases). CDR3 length: 13 residues. Germline CDR1 SGHTA, CDR2 FQGTGA. Trimming left V 1 base short and J 6 bases short, with 9 bases between. This CDR3 is CASSLIKGAEAFF. DNA for the CDR3: TGTGCCAGCAGCTTAATTAAAGGGGCTGAAGCTTTCTTT.

This clone was detected a few times. J is TRBJ1-6 and V is TRBV6-1; no definite D call. CDR1 is MNHNS, CDR2 SASEGT, per germline. The CDR3 is 16 residues long. Trimming pared 1 base from V and 9 bases from J, leaving 16 bases between. CDR3 DNA: TGTGCCAGCAGTGAAGTTGAGGGCGCGCGGTTTTCACCCCTCCACTTT. The encoded protein is CASSEVEGARFSPLHF.

This chain uses TRBV7-9 with TRBJ1-1; no clear D gene. CDR3 length equals 12 residues. Per the germline V gene, CDR1 is SEHNR and CDR2 is FQNEAQ (reference sequence). Trimming shortened V by 5 bases and J by 1 base, and 5 bases separated the two germline ends. CDR3 in amino acids: CASSAGNTEAFF. In nucleotides, the CDR3 is TGTGCCAGCAGCGCAGGGAACACTGAAGCTTTCTTT.

This clone was seen more than once but under ten times. The chain has TRBV11-2 and TRBJ2-4; TRBD1 might be the D (6 bases). Between the trimmed V and J ends, which lost 4 bases and 8 bases, there was a span of 18 bases. The CDR3 runs 15 residues. The germline V gene encodes CDR1 SGHAT and CDR2 FQNNGV. Here the CDR3 DNA reads TGTGCCAGCAGCTCGATACAGGGTACCAGACACATTCAGTACTTC. Translation gives CASSSIQGTRHIQYF.

This rearrangement joins TRBV7-2 to TRBJ2-1; weak D call: TRBD1 (6 bases). Trimming took off 5 bases at V and 5 bases at J, with 10 bases between the two ends. Germline V lookup: CDR1 SGHTA, CDR2 FQGNSA. The CDR3 covers 13 residues. The CDR3: CASSANRDNEQFF. In DNA form, the CDR3 reads TGTGCCAGCAGCGCAAACAGGGACAATGAGCAGTTCTTC. Combining the CDR3 with reference TRBV7-2 and TRBJ2-1 gives the whole variable domain GAGVSQSPSNKVTEKGKDVELRCDPISGHTALYWYRQSLGQGLEFLIYFQGNSAPDKSGLPSDRFSAERTGGSVSTLTIQRTQQEDSAVYLCASSANRDNEQFFGPGTRLTVL.

The chain combines TRBV28 with TRBJ1-5; 7 bases line up with TRBD1. The CDR3 is made up of 14 amino acids. The germline V gene encodes CDR1 MDHEN and CDR2 SYDVKM. Losses at the gene ends were 3 bases for V and 3 bases for J; bases not matched to a gene: 2. In DNA form, the CDR3 reads TGTGCCAGCAGTTTGAGGGGGCCCAATCAGCCCCAGCATTTT. Its translation: CASSLRGPNQPQHF. Full variable domain (missing parts from reference TRBV28 and TRBJ1-5): DVKVTQSSRYLVKRTGEKVFLECVQDMDHENMFWYRQDPGLGLRLIYFSYDVKMKEKGDIPEGYSVSREKKERFSLILESASTNQTSMYLCASSLRGPNQPQHFGDGTRLSIL.

The gene calls are TRBV25-1 and TRBJ2-7; possible D gene TRBD1, 5 bases. Germline V gene sequence: CDR1 MGHDK, CDR2 SYGVNS. This CDR3 comprises 11 residues. Trimming shortened V by 8 bases and J by 3 bases, and 8 bases separated the two germline ends. For the CDR3, the DNA is TGTGCCAGCGCAGGGCTCTACGAGCAGTACTTC. Its protein is CASAGLYEQYF.

This clone was observed a few times. The genes are TRBV5-1 and TRBJ1-1, with D hard to call. CDR3 length equals 13 residues. V was cut by 0 bases and J by 4 bases, with 7 bases left in between. The germline gives CDR1 SGHRS, CDR2 YFSETQ. The CDR3 protein is CASSLGASTEAFF. The CDR3 DNA reads as TGCGCCAGCAGCTTGGGGGCAAGCACTGAAGCTTTCTTT.

This clone was seen a handful of times. This chain joins TRBV4-3 and TRBJ2-1; weak D call: TRBD2 (6 bases). Germline V gives CDR1 LGHNA, CDR2 YSLEER. Between the trimmed V and J ends, which lost 4 bases and 0 bases, there was a span of 16 bases. This CDR3 is 17 amino acids long. The CDR3 reads CASSRKEGTYSYNEQFF. The CDR3 DNA reads as TGCGCCAGCAGCCGAAAGGAGGGGACTTACTCCTACAATGAGCAGTTCTTC.

The rearrangement uses TRBV5-1 and TRBJ2-7, with 10 positions matching TRBD1. This CDR3 region has 15 residues. CDR1 and CDR2 from the germline V gene are SGHRS and YFSETQ. The junction had 7 bases not matched to a gene; V was cut back by 3 bases and J by 4 bases. For the CDR3, the DNA is TGCGCCAGCAGCTGGTCCGGGACAGGGGTATACGAGCAGTACTTC. Encoded protein: CASSWSGTGVYEQYF. The full variable domain, with the rest looked up from reference TRBV5-1 and TRBJ2-7, is KAGVTQTPRYLIKTRGQQVTLSCSPISGHRSVSWYQQTPGQGLQFLFEYFSETQRNKGNFPGRFSGRQFSNSRSEMNVSTLELGDSALYLCASSWSGTGVYEQYFGPGTRLTVT.

The chain recombines TRBV5-1 with TRBJ1-1; D gene uncertain. V lost 5 bases to trimming and J lost 0 bases, with 8 bases between them. Germline CDR1 SGHRS, CDR2 YFSETQ. CDR3 length: 13 amino acids. CDR3 in DNA: TGCGCCAGCAGTAATCAGGTGAACACTGAAGCTTTCTTT. Protein sequence: CASSNQVNTEAFF.

The chain joins TRBV18 to TRBJ1-1; the match to TRBD1 covers 7 bases. The CDR3 extends over 15 amino acids. Per the germline V gene, CDR1 is KGHSH and CDR2 is LQKENI. J lost 1 base, V lost 9 bases, and 11 bases had no gene match. The CDR3 sequence is CASSELGTENTEAFF. The CDR3 DNA sequence: TGTGCCAGTTCTGAACTGGGGACAGAGAACACTGAAGCTTTCTTT. Variable domain in full (rest from reference TRBV18 and TRBJ1-1): NAGVMQNPRHLVRRRGQEARLRCSPMKGHSHVYWYRQLPEEGLKFMVYLQKENIIDESGMPKERFSAEFPKEGPSILRIQQVVRGDSAAYFCASSELGTENTEAFFGQGTRLTVV.

The chain has TRBV27 and TRBJ1-5; the D gene is possibly TRBD1 (5 bases). The germline V and J ends were trimmed by 2 bases and 4 bases, with 15 bases remaining between them. The germline CDR1 and CDR2 sequences are MNHEY and SMNVEV (reference sequence). The CDR3 sequence is 16 residues long. The CDR3 DNA is TGTGCCAGCAGTTTACCCTTTCAGGGTTGTAATCAGCCCCAGCATTTT. Translation gives CASSLPFQGCNQPQHF.

This clone was observed a single time. The V call is TRBV5-3, the J call TRBJ1-4; 7 bases align to TRBD1. TRBV5-3 is placed among ORFs of uncertain function. The CDR3 consists of 15 residues. The junction had 8 bases not matched to a gene; V was cut back by 4 bases and J by 5 bases. The CDR3 protein is CARSRTGISNEKLFF. CDR3 DNA sequence: TGTGCCAGAAGCCGGACAGGCATATCGAATGAAAAACTGTTTTTT.

The CDR3 reads CASSQDEAVPFYGYTF. The CDR3 nucleotides are TGCGCCAGCAGCCAAGATGAGGCGGTTCCCTTCTATGGCTACACCTTC. This chain connects TRBV4-1 to TRBJ1-2; no reliable D call. This CDR3 contains 16 residues. Per the germline V gene, CDR1 is MGHRA and CDR2 is YSYEKL. Trimming left V 0 bases short and J 4 bases short, with 15 bases between.

V is TRBV5-6 and J is TRBJ2-1, with 7 bases lining up with TRBD1. Germline V gives CDR1 SGHDT, CDR2 YYEEEE. The CDR3 loop spans 15 amino acids. V was pared by 5 bases and J by 2 bases, with 7 bases of the junction left unmatched. The DNA for the CDR3 is TGTGCCAGCAGATCCGACAGGGTCCCCTACAATGAGCAGTTCTTC. It codes for CASRSDRVPYNEQFF.

The chain joins TRBV30 to TRBJ1-4; D unresolved. Trimming took 0 bases from V and 4 from J, leaving 6 bases between them. This CDR3 has 13 residues. CDR1 and CDR2 (germline): GTSNPN, SVGIG (reference sequence). CDR3 nucleotide sequence: TGTGCCTGGAGTGTAAACTATAATGAAAAACTGTTTTTT. It encodes CAWSVNYNEKLFF.

J is TRBJ2-1 and V is TRBV5-6; D remains ambiguous. Germline CDR1 reads SGHDT; CDR2 reads YYEEEE. The CDR3 is 15 amino acids. V was shortened by 3 bases and J by 9 bases, with 19 bases between the two germline ends. The CDR3 protein is CASSYLSAMAGEQFF. The CDR3 nucleotides are TGTGCCAGCAGCTATCTCTCCGCAATGGCTGGTGAGCAGTTCTTC.

This chain connects TRBV2 to TRBJ1-1; 11 bases are shared with TRBD1. The CDR3 has 13 amino acids. The germline V gene encodes CDR1 SNHLY and CDR2 FYNNEI. Trimming cost V 6 bases and J 8 bases; bases outside gene matches: 5. This CDR3 reads CASRGQGVGEAFF. CDR3 nucleotide sequence: TGTGCCAGCAGGGGACAGGGGGTGGGCGAAGCTTTCTTT.

This rearrangement joins TRBV5-1 to TRBJ2-2; TRBD1 is a possible D gene (5 bases). The CDR3 has 15 amino acids. Germline values: CDR1 SGHRS, CDR2 YFSETQ. V shed 1 base and J shed 1 base, with 8 bases lying between them. The CDR3 nucleotides read TGCGCCAGCAGCTTGTTTCAGGGGAACACCGGGGAGCTGTTTTTT. Encoded protein: CASSLFQGNTGELFF.

V usage is TRBV19 and J usage is TRBJ1-6; D is unclear. Germline lookup yields CDR1 LNHDA and CDR2 SQIVND (reference sequence). The CDR3 runs 15 residues. V was trimmed by 3 bases and J by 6 bases, leaving 12 bases between them. The CDR3 nucleotides are TGTGCCAGTAGTATGTCTACAGCTGGTAATTCACCCCTCCACTTT. Its protein product is CASSMSTAGNSPLHF. Filled out from reference TRBV19 and TRBJ1-6, the complete variable domain reads DGGITQSPKYLFRKEGQNVTLSCEQNLNHDAMYWYRQDPGQGLRLIYYSQIVNDFQKGDIAEGYSVSREKKESFPLTVTSAQKNPTAFYLCASSMSTAGNSPLHFGNGTRLTVT.

This chain links TRBV27 with TRBJ1-6; D is undetermined. CDR1 is MNHEY, CDR2 SMNVEV, per germline (reference sequence). The CDR3 has 12 amino acids. Trimming cost V 1 base and J 9 bases, with 4 bases left between them. Here the CDR3 reads CASSLYGSPLHF. DNA of the CDR3: TGTGCCAGCAGTTTATACGGTTCACCCCTCCACTTT.

The chain employs TRBV9 and TRBJ2-1, with 9 nucleotides matching TRBD2. The CDR3 spans 15 residues. CDR1 and CDR2 from the germline V gene are SGDLS and YYNGEE. The V gene end was trimmed by 2 bases and the J gene end by 10 bases; junction bases not matched to a gene: 10. The chain's CDR3 is CASSVGGGASSEQFF. CDR3 nucleotide sequence: TGTGCCAGCAGCGTCGGCGGGGGGGCCTCATCCGAGCAGTTCTTC.

This chain joins TRBV4-1 and TRBJ2-2; no definite D call. The length of the CDR3 is 15 residues. Germline CDR1 reads MGHRA; CDR2 reads YSYEKL. V lost 1 base to trimming and J lost 5 bases, with 11 bases between them. Here the CDR3 DNA reads TGCGCCAGCAGCCAAGTGGCTCCTCAGACCGGGGAGCTGTTTTTT. It specifies CASSQVAPQTGELFF.

The J gene is TRBJ1-1, the V gene TRBV10-2; D not certain. Trimming stripped 10 bases from V and 4 bases from J, with 19 bases between. This CDR3 is 14 amino acids long. Germline CDR1 WSHSY, CDR2 SAAADI. CDR3 sequence (DNA): TGCGCCACCTATGATTTCGGGGAGGCCACTGAAGCTTTCTTT. It is translated as CATYDFGEATEAFF.

This clone was detected once. A junction boundary mismatches the germline segment, possibly from a read error. The genes are TRBV7-7 and TRBJ1-3; D is unclear. This CDR3 region has 14 residues. Per the germline V gene, CDR1 is SSHAT and CDR2 is FNYEAQ (reference sequence). The CDR3 sequence: CASSPGISGNTIYF. CDR3 in DNA: TGTGCTAGCAGCCCGGGGATCTCTGGAAACACCATATATTTT.

The chain employs TRBV4-2 and TRBJ2-1, with TRBD2 matching 10 bases. J was trimmed by 6 bases and V by 1 base; bases with no gene match: 6. Germline assignment: CDR1 LGHNA and CDR2 YNFKEQ. This CDR3 comprises 16 residues. The CDR3 region is CASSQVASGGANEQFF. DNA for the CDR3: TGTGCCAGCAGCCAAGTAGCGAGCGGGGGGGCCAATGAGCAGTTCTTC.

This chain links TRBV7-2 with TRBJ2-5; 7 positions match TRBD1. This CDR3 is built from 15 residues. V lost 4 bases to trimming and J lost 3 bases; unmatched junction nucleotides: 8. Per the germline V gene, CDR1 is SGHTA and CDR2 is FQGNSA. CDR3 DNA: TGTGCCAGCAGCTACAACCTGGGACAGAAAGAGACCCAGTACTTC. Amino acid sequence: CASSYNLGQKETQYF.

This clone was counted a few times. The chain employs TRBV6-6 and TRBJ2-5; the D is unclear. Germline loops: CDR1 MNHNY, CDR2 SVGAGI (reference sequence). This CDR3 contains 15 residues. The ends were cut back, 4 bases at V and 2 bases at J, with 14 bases in the middle. CDR3 protein: CASSSPNTVQETQYF. The DNA for the CDR3 is TGTGCCAGCAGTTCCCCAAATACGGTACAAGAGACCCAGTACTTC.

CDR3 region: CASSLLPGGEQYF. Written as DNA, the CDR3 is TGTGCCAGCAGTTTACTCCCGGGGGGTGAGCAGTACTTC. This rearrangement joins TRBV27 to TRBJ2-7; 7 nucleotides match TRBD2. The CDR3 is 13 residues long. The germline gives CDR1 MNHEY, CDR2 SMNVEV (reference sequence). V shed 2 bases, J shed 7 bases, and the junction held 5 bases outside the gene matches.

This clone appeared a single time. The rearrangement joins TRBV7-2 to TRBJ2-5, with TRBD2 identical over 15 bases. J gave up 2 bases and V 4 bases, and 2 bases lay outside the gene matches. The germline V gene encodes CDR1 SGHTA and CDR2 FQGNSA. CDR3 length: 16 amino acids. Written as DNA, the CDR3 is TGTGCCAGCAGCTCAGGACTAGCGGGGGGGCAAGAGACCCAGTACTTC. It specifies CASSSGLAGGQETQYF.

The rearrangement joins TRBV29-1 to TRBJ2-1; TRBD2 agrees at 9 bases. CDR1 is SQVTM, CDR2 ANQGSEA, per germline. The CDR3 runs 15 residues. Losses at the gene ends were 6 bases for V and 1 base for J; bases not matched to a gene: 7. This CDR3 reads CSVMGGGGSYNEQFF. In DNA, the CDR3 is TGCAGCGTGATGGGCGGGGGGGGGTCCTACAATGAGCAGTTCTTC.